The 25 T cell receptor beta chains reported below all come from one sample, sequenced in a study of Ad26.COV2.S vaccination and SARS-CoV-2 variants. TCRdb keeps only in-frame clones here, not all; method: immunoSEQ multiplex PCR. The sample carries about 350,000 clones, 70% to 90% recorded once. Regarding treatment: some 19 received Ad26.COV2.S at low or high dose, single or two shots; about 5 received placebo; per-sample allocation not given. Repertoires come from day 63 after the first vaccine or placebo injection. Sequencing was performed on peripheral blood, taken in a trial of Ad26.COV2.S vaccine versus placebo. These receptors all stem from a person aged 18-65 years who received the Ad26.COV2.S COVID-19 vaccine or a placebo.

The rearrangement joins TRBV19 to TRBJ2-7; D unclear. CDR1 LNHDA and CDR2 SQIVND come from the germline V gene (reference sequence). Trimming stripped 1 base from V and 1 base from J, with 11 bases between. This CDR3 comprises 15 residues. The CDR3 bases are TGTGCCAGTAGTATAGGGACGGCCCCTTCCTACGAGCAGTACTTC. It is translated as CASSIGTAPSYEQYF.

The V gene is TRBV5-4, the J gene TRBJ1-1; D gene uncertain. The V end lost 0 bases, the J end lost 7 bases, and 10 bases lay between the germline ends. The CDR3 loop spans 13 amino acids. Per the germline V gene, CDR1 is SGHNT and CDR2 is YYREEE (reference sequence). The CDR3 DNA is TGTGCCAGCAGCTTGGACAGTTGGGATGAAGCTTTCTTT. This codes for CASSLDSWDEAFF.

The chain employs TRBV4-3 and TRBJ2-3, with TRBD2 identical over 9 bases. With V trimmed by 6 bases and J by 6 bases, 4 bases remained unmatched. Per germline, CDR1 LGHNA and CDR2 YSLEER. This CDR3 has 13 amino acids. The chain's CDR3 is CASRLAGSDTQYF. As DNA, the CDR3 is TGCGCCAGCAGACTAGCGGGCTCGGATACGCAGTATTTT.

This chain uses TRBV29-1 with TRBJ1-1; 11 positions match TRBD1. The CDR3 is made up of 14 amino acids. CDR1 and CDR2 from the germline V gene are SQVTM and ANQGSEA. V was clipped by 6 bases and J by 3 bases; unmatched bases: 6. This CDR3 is CSVSRDRGDTEAFF. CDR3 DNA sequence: TGCAGCGTCAGCCGGGACAGGGGGGACACTGAAGCTTTCTTT.

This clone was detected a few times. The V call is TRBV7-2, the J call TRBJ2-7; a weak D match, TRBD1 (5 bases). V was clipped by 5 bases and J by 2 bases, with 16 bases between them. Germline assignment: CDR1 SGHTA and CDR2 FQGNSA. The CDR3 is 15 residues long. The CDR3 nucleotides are TGTGCCAGCAGCGATGGGTCAACAGGCACCTACGAGCAGTACTTC. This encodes CASSDGSTGTYEQYF.

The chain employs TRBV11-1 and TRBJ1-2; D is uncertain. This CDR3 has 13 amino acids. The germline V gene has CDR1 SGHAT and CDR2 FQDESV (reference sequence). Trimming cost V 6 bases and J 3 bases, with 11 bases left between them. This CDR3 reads CASRGTRDYGYTF. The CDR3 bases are TGTGCCAGCAGAGGTACCCGGGACTATGGCTACACCTTC.

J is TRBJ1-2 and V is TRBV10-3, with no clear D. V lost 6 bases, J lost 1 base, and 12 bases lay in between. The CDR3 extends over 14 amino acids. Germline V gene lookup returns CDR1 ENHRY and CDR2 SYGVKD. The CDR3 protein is CAIRSPASNYGYTF. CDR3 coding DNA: TGTGCCATCAGGTCCCCGGCCAGTAACTATGGCTACACCTTC.

The CDR3 region has the DNA TGTGCCATCAGTGAGCCTGGGGTACTCACCGGGGAGCTGTTTTTT. This codes for CAISEPGVLTGELFF. The chain joins TRBV10-3 to TRBJ2-2; D gene uncertain. The V end lost 2 bases, the J end lost 4 bases, and 11 bases lay between the germline ends. The CDR3 extends over 15 amino acids. Germline V gene sequence: CDR1 ENHRY, CDR2 SYGVKD.

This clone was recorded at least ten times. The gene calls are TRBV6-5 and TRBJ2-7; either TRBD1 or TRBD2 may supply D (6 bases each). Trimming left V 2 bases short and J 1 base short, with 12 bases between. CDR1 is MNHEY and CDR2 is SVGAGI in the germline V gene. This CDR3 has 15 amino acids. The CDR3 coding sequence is TGTGCCAGCAGTTACGGGGGGCTTGGGTCCTACGAGCAGTACTTC. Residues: CASSYGGLGSYEQYF.

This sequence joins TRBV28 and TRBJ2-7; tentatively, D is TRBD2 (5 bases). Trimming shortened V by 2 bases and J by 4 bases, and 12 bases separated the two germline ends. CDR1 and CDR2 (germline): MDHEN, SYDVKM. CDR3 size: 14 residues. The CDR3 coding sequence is TGTGCCAGCAGTTTACAGTTACAGCGGTACGAGCAGTACTTC. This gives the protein CASSLQLQRYEQYF.

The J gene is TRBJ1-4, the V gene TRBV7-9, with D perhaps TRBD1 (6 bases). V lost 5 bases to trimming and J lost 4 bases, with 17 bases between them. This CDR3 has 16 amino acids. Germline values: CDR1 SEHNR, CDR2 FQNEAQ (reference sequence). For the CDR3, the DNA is TGTGCCAGCAGCCACATCTACAGGGAGGGTAATGAAAAACTGTTTTTT. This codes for CASSHIYREGNEKLFF.

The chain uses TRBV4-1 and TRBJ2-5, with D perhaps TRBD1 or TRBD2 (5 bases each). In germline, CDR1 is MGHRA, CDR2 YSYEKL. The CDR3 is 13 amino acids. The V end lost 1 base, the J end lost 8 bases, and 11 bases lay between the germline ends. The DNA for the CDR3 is TGCGCCAGCAGCCAAGGGACAACTAGAACCCAGTACTTC. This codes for CASSQGTTRTQYF.

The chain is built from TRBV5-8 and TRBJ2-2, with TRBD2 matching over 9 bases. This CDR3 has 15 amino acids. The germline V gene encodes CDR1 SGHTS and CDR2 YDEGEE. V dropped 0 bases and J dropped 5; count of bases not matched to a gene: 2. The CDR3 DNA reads TGTGCCAGCAGCTTGGTTCTAGCGGGAACCGGGGAGCTGTTTTTT. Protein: CASSLVLAGTGELFF.

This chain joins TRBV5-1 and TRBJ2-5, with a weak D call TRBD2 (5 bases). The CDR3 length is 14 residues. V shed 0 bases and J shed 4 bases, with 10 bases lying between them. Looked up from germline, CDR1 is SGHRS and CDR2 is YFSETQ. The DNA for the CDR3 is TGCGCCAGCAGCTTGGGACTAACCGGAGAGACCCAGTACTTC. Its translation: CASSLGLTGETQYF.

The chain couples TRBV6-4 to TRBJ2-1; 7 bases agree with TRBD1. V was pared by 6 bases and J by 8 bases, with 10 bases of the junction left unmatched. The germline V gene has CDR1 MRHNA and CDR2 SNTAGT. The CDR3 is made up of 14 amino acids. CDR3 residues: CASSEAGGRDEQFF. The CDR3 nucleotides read TGTGCCAGCAGCGAGGCAGGGGGTCGTGATGAGCAGTTCTTC.

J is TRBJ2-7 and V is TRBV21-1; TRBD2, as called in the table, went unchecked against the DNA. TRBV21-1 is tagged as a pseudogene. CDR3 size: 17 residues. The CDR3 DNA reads TGTGCCAGATTAGGGACTAGCGGGACTTTCAGATTACGAAAGCAGTACTTC. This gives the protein CARLGTSGTFRLRKQYF.

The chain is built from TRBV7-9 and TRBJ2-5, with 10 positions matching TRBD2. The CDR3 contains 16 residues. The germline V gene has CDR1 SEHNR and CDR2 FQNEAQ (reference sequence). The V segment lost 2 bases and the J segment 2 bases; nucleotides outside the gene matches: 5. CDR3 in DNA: TGTGCCAGCAGCTTAATAAGCGGGAGGGGGCAAGAGACCCAGTACTTC. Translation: CASSLISGRGQETQYF. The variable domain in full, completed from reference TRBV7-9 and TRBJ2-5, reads DTGVSQNPRHKITKRGQNVTFRCDPISEHNRLYWYRQTLGQGPEFLTYFQNEAQLEKSRLLSDRFSAERPKGSFSTLEIQRTEQGDSAMYLCASSLISGRGQETQYFGPGTRLLVL.

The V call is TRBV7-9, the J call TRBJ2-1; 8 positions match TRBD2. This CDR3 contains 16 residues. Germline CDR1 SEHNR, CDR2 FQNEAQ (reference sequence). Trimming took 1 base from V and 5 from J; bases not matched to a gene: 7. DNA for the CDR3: TGTGCCAGCAGCTTAGAGGGCGGGAGGCCCCACAATGAGCAGTTCTTC. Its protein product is CASSLEGGRPHNEQFF.

The CDR3 bases are TGTGCCAGCAGCCAAGGTCTAGCACGCCGGGAAAATGAGCAGTTCTTC. It yields the protein CASSQGLARRENEQFF. This chain links TRBV3-1 (or the pseudogene TRBV3-2) with TRBJ2-1; a weak D match, TRBD2 (5 bases). The CDR3 spans 16 residues. The V gene's germline CDR1 is LGHDT and CDR2 YNNKEL (reference sequence). V was pared by 1 base and J by 7 bases, with 17 bases between.

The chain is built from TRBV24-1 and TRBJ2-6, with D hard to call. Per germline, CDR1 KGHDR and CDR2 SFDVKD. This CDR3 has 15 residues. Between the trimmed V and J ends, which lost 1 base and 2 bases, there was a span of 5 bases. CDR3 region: CATSDLYPGANVLTF. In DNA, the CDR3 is TGTGCCACCAGTGATTTATACCCTGGGGCCAACGTCCTGACTTTC.

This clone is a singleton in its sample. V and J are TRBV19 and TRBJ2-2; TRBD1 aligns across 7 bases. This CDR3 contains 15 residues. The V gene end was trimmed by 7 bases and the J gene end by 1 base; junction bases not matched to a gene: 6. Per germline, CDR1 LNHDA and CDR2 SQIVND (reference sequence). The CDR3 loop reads CASNPWTGNTGELFF. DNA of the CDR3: TGTGCCAGTAATCCTTGGACAGGGAACACCGGGGAGCTGTTTTTT.

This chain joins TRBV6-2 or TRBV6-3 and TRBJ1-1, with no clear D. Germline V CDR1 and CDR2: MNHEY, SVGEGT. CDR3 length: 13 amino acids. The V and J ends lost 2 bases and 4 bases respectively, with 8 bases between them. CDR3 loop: CASSYLRVTEAFF. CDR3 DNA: TGTGCCAGCAGTTACCTACGAGTCACTGAAGCTTTCTTT.

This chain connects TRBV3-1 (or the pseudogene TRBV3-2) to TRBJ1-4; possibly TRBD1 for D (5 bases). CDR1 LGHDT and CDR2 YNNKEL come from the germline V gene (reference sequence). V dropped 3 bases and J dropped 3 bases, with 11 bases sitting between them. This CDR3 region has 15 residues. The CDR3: CASSHNVGANEKLFF. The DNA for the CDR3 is TGTGCCAGCAGCCACAACGTAGGGGCTAATGAAAAACTGTTTTTT.

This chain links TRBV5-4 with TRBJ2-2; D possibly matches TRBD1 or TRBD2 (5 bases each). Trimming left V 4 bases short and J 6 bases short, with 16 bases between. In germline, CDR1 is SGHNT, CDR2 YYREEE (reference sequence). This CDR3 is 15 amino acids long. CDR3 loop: CASSGGESQAGELFF. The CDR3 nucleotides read TGTGCCAGCAGCGGGGGAGAAAGTCAGGCCGGGGAGCTGTTTTTT.

CDR3 sequence: CASEAFPGQLYGYTF. In DNA, the CDR3 is TGTGCCAGTGAAGCCTTCCCGGGACAGCTCTATGGCTACACCTTC. The V and J genes are TRBV19 and TRBJ1-2; 7 nucleotides align to TRBD1. J lost 4 bases, V lost 8 bases, and 13 bases had no gene match. Germline V lookup: CDR1 LNHDA, CDR2 SQIVND (reference sequence). This CDR3 contains 15 residues.